What follows are 19 T cell receptor beta chains derived from one specimen sequenced in a study of shared clonotypes between healthy human individuals. Terminally differentiated effector memory CD45RA+ cells were excluded from the naive CD8 cells, which were CD45RO-negative and positively selected for CCR7. Method: immunoSEQ multiplex PCR; TCRdb's copy keeps in-frame clones and lacks some. The table lists about 2.1 million clones, about 92% of them singletons. Sample: naive CD8+ T cells from PBMCs. Receptors were obtained from a man younger than 30 in good health. Some clones in this sample may be carry-over from other donors' samples.

The chain employs TRBV4-3 and TRBJ1-6; D unresolved. The germline V gene encodes CDR1 LGHNA and CDR2 YSLEER. The CDR3 is 15 residues long. Trimming took 1 base from V and 9 from J, leaving 13 bases between them. CDR3 protein: CASSQVGLIGSPLHF. The CDR3 DNA follows: TGCGCCAGCAGCCAAGTAGGACTAATCGGTTCACCCCTCCACTTT.

The rearrangement links TRBV10-3 to TRBJ2-7; the D is unclear. Germline values: CDR1 ENHRY, CDR2 SYGVKD. This CDR3 region has 14 residues. Trimming took 0 bases from V and 5 from J, leaving 11 bases between them. The CDR3 protein is CAISESHTSNEQYF. The CDR3 DNA is TGTGCCATCAGTGAGTCCCACACCTCTAACGAGCAGTACTTC.

This clone has only a few counts. The chain joins TRBV29-1 to TRBJ1-1; 7 bases are a match to TRBD1. CDR1 and CDR2 (germline): SQVTM, ANQGSEA. The CDR3 sequence is 9 residues long. J gave up 10 bases and V 6 bases, and 2 bases lay outside the gene matches. The CDR3 DNA is TGCAGCGTCCCAGGGGGAGCTTTCTTT. This encodes CSVPGGAFF.

The chain employs TRBV19 and TRBJ1-5; TRBD1 aligns across 7 bases. The CDR3 covers 17 residues. Germline V CDR1 and CDR2: LNHDA, SQIVND (reference sequence). Trimming took 5 bases from V and 0 from J; bases not matched to a gene: 10. CDR3 in DNA: TGTGCCAGTAGTGGCATAGGGGGCTACGATAGCAATCAGCCCCAGCATTTT. It yields the protein CASSGIGGYDSNQPQHF.

Comment on this clone: Sequence at one end of the junction differs from germline and may be a read error. This chain's CDR3 is CAGLSSGNTIYF. The CDR3 DNA reads TGCGCGGGTCTGAGCTCTGGAAACACCATATATTTT. The rearrangement uses TRBV2 and TRBJ1-3, with no clear D. In germline, CDR1 is SNHLY, CDR2 FYNNEI. The CDR3 runs to 12 residues.

The rearrangement joins TRBV9 to TRBJ2-2; 8 positions match TRBD1. The germline gives CDR1 SGDLS, CDR2 YYNGEE. The J segment lost 1 base and the V segment lost 1 base, leaving 9 bases of the junction unmatched. The CDR3 is 18 residues long. The CDR3 protein is CASSVFLGQGKNTGELFF. DNA of the CDR3: TGTGCCAGCAGCGTATTTTTAGGACAGGGCAAGAACACCGGGGAGCTGTTTTTT.

This chain joins TRBV28 and TRBJ1-2; D unclear. The CDR3 is made up of 14 amino acids. V was shortened by 4 bases and J by 8 bases, with 17 bases between the two germline ends. Germline V lookup: CDR1 MDHEN, CDR2 SYDVKM. The CDR3 loop is CASSYPWEGFGYTF. The DNA for the CDR3 is TGTGCCAGCAGTTACCCTTGGGAGGGTTTCGGCTACACCTTC.

This chain connects TRBV18 to TRBJ2-5, with 12 bases aligning to TRBD2. The DNA end lines up better with TRBJ2-7; the J call may be wrong. Germline V gives CDR1 KGHSH, CDR2 LQKENI. The CDR3 has 15 residues. The CDR3 sequence is CASSPPASGRDEQYF. The DNA for the CDR3 is TGTGCCAGCTCACCACCCGCTAGCGGGAGGGACGAGCAGTACTTC.

This clone was seen only once. The CDR3 DNA sequence: TGCGCCAGCAAAGGGACTGAAAATTACGAGCAGTACTTC. This encodes CASKGTENYEQYF. This sequence joins TRBV5-1 and TRBJ2-7; D is perhaps TRBD2 (6 bases). Germline V lookup: CDR1 SGHRS, CDR2 YFSETQ. V was cut by 6 bases and J by 4 bases, with 14 bases left in between. This CDR3 region has 13 residues.

On this clone itself: At the DNA level, this CDR3 is encoded by other sequences in the same sample as well. J is TRBJ2-7 and V is TRBV7-9; TRBD1 matches at 9 bases. Germline assignment: CDR1 SEHNR and CDR2 FQNEAQ (reference sequence). The V and J ends lost 5 bases and 0 bases, in that order; junction bases with no gene match: 5. The CDR3 has 15 amino acids. Written as DNA, the CDR3 is TGTGCCAGCAGCCCGGGACAGGGAAGCTCCTACGAGCAGTACTTC. Amino acids: CASSPGQGSSYEQYF.

This chain joins TRBV11-3 and TRBJ2-2; D is uncertain. V lost 5 bases and J lost 7, with 8 bases in between. Germline CDR1 reads SGHNT; CDR2 reads YENEEA. The CDR3 extends over 12 amino acids. The CDR3 region has the DNA TGTGCCAGCAGCGCACCCGGCGGGGAGCTGTTTTTT. Translation gives CASSAPGGELFF. The entire variable domain, with the rest obtained from reference TRBV11-3 and TRBJ2-2, is as follows: EAGVVQSPRYKIIEKKQPVAFWCNPISGHNTLYWYLQNLGQGPELLIRYENEEAVDDSQLPKDRFSAERLKGVDSTLKIQPAELGDSAVYLCASSAPGGELFFGEGSRLTVL.

This chain joins TRBV5-6 and TRBJ1-1; maybe TRBD1 (5 bases). The CDR3 is 17 residues long. V was trimmed by 0 bases and J by 6 bases, leaving 21 bases between them. Germline CDR1 and CDR2: SGHDT and YYEEEE. The CDR3 region is CASSLDETAHLSAEAFF. For the CDR3, the DNA is TGTGCCAGCAGCTTGGATGAGACAGCTCATTTAAGCGCTGAAGCTTTCTTT.

V gene TRBV18 combines with J gene TRBJ2-1; D might be TRBD1 or TRBD2, each matching 5 bases. Germline CDR1 and CDR2: KGHSH and LQKENI. V lost 0 bases to trimming and J lost 7 bases, with 16 bases between them. The CDR3 runs 16 residues. The CDR3 sequence: CASSPPGVGEGNEQFF. Here the CDR3 DNA reads TGTGCCAGCTCACCACCGGGGGTTGGAGAAGGTAATGAGCAGTTCTTC.

This clone appeared once. This rearrangement joins TRBV28 to TRBJ1-2; D is ambiguous. V lost 5 bases and J 6 bases, leaving 16 bases between the germline ends. Germline loops: CDR1 MDHEN, CDR2 SYDVKM. The CDR3 loop spans 14 amino acids. The CDR3 loop is CASSPNRGRDGYTF. In DNA, the CDR3 is TGTGCCAGCAGTCCAAACCGAGGACGGGATGGCTACACCTTC.

The chain employs TRBV19 and TRBJ1-1; tentatively, D is TRBD1 (6 bases). Germline CDR1 LNHDA, CDR2 SQIVND (reference sequence). Trimming cost V 5 bases and J 0 bases, with 16 bases left between them. The CDR3 is 16 amino acids. The CDR3 coding sequence is TGTGCCAGTAGTCTCTATACCAGGGGAGTGAACACTGAAGCTTTCTTT. Translation gives CASSLYTRGVNTEAFF.

The V gene is TRBV9, the J gene TRBJ1-2; D is possibly TRBD1 (5 bases). This CDR3 contains 14 residues. Germline loops: CDR1 SGDLS, CDR2 YYNGEE. V was trimmed by 0 bases and J by 4 bases, leaving 10 bases between them. The CDR3 DNA follows: TGTGCCAGCAGCGTAGGGGTAGGGACCTATGGCTACACCTTC. Translating gives CASSVGVGTYGYTF.

The J gene is TRBJ2-3, the V gene TRBV6-6; possible D gene TRBD2, 6 bases. The germline gives CDR1 MNHNY, CDR2 SVGAGI (reference sequence). V was pared by 0 bases and J by 4 bases, with 14 bases between. This CDR3 is 16 amino acids long. This chain's CDR3 is CASSYSMGLLADTQYF. CDR3 DNA sequence: TGTGCCAGCAGTTACTCGATGGGACTTTTGGCAGATACGCAGTATTTT.

The chain recombines TRBV9 with TRBJ2-5; TRBD1 aligns across 8 bases. This CDR3 has 15 residues. In germline, CDR1 is SGDLS, CDR2 YYNGEE. V shed 6 bases, J shed 2 bases, and the junction held 9 bases outside the gene matches. Written as DNA, the CDR3 is TGTGCCAGCAACGGACAGGGCCGAGCACAAGAGACCCAGTACTTC. Its protein product is CASNGQGRAQETQYF.

This clone showed up just once. The chain employs TRBV30 and TRBJ2-7, with TRBD1 as a possible D gene (6 bases). CDR1 is GTSNPN, CDR2 SVGIG, per germline (reference sequence). Trimming removed 3 bases at V and 0 bases at J, with 9 bases between. The CDR3 is 13 amino acids. The CDR3 here is CAWRDSPSYEQYF. For the CDR3, the DNA is TGTGCCTGGAGGGACAGCCCCTCCTACGAGCAGTACTTC.